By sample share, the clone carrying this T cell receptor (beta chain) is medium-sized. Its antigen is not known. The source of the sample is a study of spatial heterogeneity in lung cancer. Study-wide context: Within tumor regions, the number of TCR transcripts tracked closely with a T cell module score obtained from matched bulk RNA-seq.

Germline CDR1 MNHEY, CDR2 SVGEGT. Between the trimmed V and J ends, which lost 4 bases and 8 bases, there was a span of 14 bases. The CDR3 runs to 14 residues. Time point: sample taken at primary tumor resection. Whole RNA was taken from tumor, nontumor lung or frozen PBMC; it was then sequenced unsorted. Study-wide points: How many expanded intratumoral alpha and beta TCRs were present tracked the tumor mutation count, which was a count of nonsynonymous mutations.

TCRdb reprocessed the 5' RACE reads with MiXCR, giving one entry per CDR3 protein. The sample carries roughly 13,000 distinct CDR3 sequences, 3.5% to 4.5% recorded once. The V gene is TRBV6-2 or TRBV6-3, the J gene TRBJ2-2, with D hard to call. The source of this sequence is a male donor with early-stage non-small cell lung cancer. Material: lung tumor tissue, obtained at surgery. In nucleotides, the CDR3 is TGTGCCAGCAGTTTGACCCGCGGTCCTGGGGAGCTGTTTTTT. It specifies CASSLTRGPGELFF.